Shown below are 4 T cell receptor beta chains from a single sample sequenced in a study of identical twins. One entry per CDR3 protein results from TCRdb running MiXCR on the 5' RACE reads. The table lists 500,000 or so distinct CDR3 sequences, approximately 15% of them singletons. This same sample was also part of a study on yellow fever vaccine responses in identical twins.

Sequencing was carried out using CD4+ T cells sorted from blood. These receptors were taken from a woman between 18 and 29 years old in good health.

The rearrangement joins TRBV12-3 or TRBV12-4 to TRBJ2-3, with a weak D call TRBD1 (5 bases). This CDR3 comprises 15 residues. Trimming removed 7 bases at V and 3 bases at J, with 17 bases between. The CDR3 coding sequence is TGTGCCAGCACCCTTAGCAGGGCGGCGACAGATACGCAGTATTTT. Translation gives CASTLSRAATDTQYF.

This clonotype has more than one count but fewer than ten. V is TRBV9 and J is TRBJ2-3, with no clear D. The ends were cut back, 0 bases at V and 4 bases at J, with 12 bases in the middle. Germline V gene sequence: CDR1 SGDLS, CDR2 YYNGEE. The CDR3 runs to 15 residues. The CDR3 region has the DNA TGTGCCAGCAGCGTAGGAGGCGTATTGCCAGATACGCAGTATTTT. It codes for CASSVGGVLPDTQYF.

This rearrangement joins TRBV5-1 to TRBJ1-4; D gene unclear. Trimming shortened V by 4 bases and J by 2 bases, and 9 bases separated the two germline ends. The CDR3 consists of 14 residues. The germline gives CDR1 SGHRS, CDR2 YFSETQ. The CDR3 reads CASSQQITNEKLFF. The CDR3 nucleotides are TGCGCCAGCAGCCAACAGATTACTAATGAAAAACTGTTTTTT.

The chain employs TRBV6-2 or TRBV6-3 and TRBJ2-5; 12 nucleotides line up with TRBD2. Germline CDR1 and CDR2: MNHEY and SVGEGT. J lost 0 bases, V lost 2 bases, and 4 bases had no gene match. CDR3 length: 17 residues. The DNA of the CDR3 is TGTGCCAGCAGTTACCCCACTAGCGGGAGGTACCAAGAGACCCAGTACTTC. Its protein product is CASSYPTSGRYQETQYF.